The rows below give T cell receptor beta chains drawn from one sample of a study of CD8 T cells in ankylosing spondylitis. Each CDR3 protein is one row after TCRdb ran MiXCR on the 5' RACE reads. Among 250,000 to 300,000 distinct CDR3 sequences listed, 15% to 20% were seen once. The sample comprised blood, either unsorted or a sorted T cell fraction (not recorded which). These receptors were collected from a male donor with ankylosing spondylitis or in good health (not recorded which). Both conserved end residues are part of each CDR3. A D gene is named only where the DNA matches it firmly. Clone size is stated in some rows and not others, as once, few, many or a class when expanded.

J gene,V gene,D gene,clone size,CDR3 protein,CDR3 DNA
TRBJ2-1,TRBV4-1,TRBD2,-,CASSQVAGNEQFF,TGCGCCAGCAGCCAAGTAGCGGGCAATGAGCAGTTCTTC
TRBJ2-3,TRBV3-1,-,few,CASSQDWSTDTQYF,TGTGCCAGCAGCCAAGATTGGAGCACAGATACGCAGTATTTT
TRBJ2-7,TRBV29-1,-,few,CSVLVRGTHEQYF,TGCAGCGTCCTAGTGCGGGGAACCCACGAGCAGTACTTC
TRBJ1-6,TRBV4-1,TRBD1,few,CASSQEDRRAPLHF,TGCGCCAGCAGCCAAGAGGACAGGAGGGCACCCCTCCACTTT
TRBJ1-6,TRBV4-3,-,few,CASSQDRDLAYNSPLHF,TGCGCCAGCAGCCAAGACAGGGACCTGGCCTATAATTCACCCCTCCACTTT
TRBJ2-3,TRBV2,-,few,CASSSTYRKLADTQYF,TGTGCCAGCAGTTCAACCTACAGGAAACTCGCAGATACGCAGTATTTT
TRBJ2-1,TRBV29-1,TRBD2,few,CSVVEGGSSYNEQFF,TGCAGCGTTGTTGAGGGAGGGTCCTCCTACAATGAGCAGTTCTTC
TRBJ2-1,TRBV10-3,TRBD2,-,CATQREPRDNEQFF,TGTGCCACTCAGCGGGAGCCTAGGGACAATGAGCAGTTCTTC
TRBJ2-1,TRBV11-2,TRBD1,-,CASTETGNRNNEQFF,TGTGCCAGCACCGAGACAGGGAATAGGAACAATGAGCAGTTCTTC
TRBJ2-3,TRBV25-1,-,few,CASSKNHGQLGTDTQYF,TGTGCCAGCAGTAAAAACCATGGACAGCTGGGCACAGATACGCAGTATTTT
TRBJ2-2,TRBV12-3/TRBV12-4,-,-,CASSFYDGELFF,TGTGCCAGCAGTTTTTATGACGGGGAGCTGTTTTTT
TRBJ2-7,TRBV27,TRBD2,few,CASSLSGLAGVYEQYF,TGTGCCAGCAGTTTATCGGGTCTAGCGGGAGTCTACGAGCAGTACTTC
TRBJ2-7,TRBV19,-,-,CASSVTGHAYEQYF,TGTGCCAGTAGTGTGACAGGACATGCCTACGAGCAGTACTTC
TRBJ1-1,TRBV29-1,-,many,CSAMTTEAFF,TGCAGCGCTATGACCACTGAAGCTTTCTTT
TRBJ2-3,TRBV10-2,-,many,CASTIDSADTQYF,TGCGCCAGCACCATAGACTCCGCAGATACGCAGTATTTT
TRBJ2-7,TRBV14,-,-,CASSPRKSSYEQYF,TGTGCCAGCAGCCCTAGAAAAAGCTCCTACGAGCAGTACTTC
TRBJ1-4,TRBV7-9,TRBD1,few,CASRQGTGLNEKLFF,TGTGCCAGCAGACAAGGGACAGGGTTGAATGAAAAACTGTTTTTT
TRBJ2-5,TRBV30,TRBD2,-,CAWTQRGGTQETQYF,TGTGCCTGGACTCAGCGGGGGGGGACCCAAGAGACCCAGTACTTC
TRBJ2-7,TRBV5-5,-,-,CASNWDPGSISYEQYF,TGTGCCAGCAACTGGGACCCAGGATCTATCTCCTACGAGCAGTACTTC
TRBJ1-6,TRBV20-1,TRBD1,-,CCARDLGQGAYNSPLHF,TGCTGTGCTAGAGATCTCGGACAGGGGGCCTATAATTCACCCCTCCACTTT
TRBJ2-3,TRBV12-3/TRBV12-4,TRBD2,many,CASRGGGRADTQYF,TGTGCCAGCAGAGGTGGGGGGAGGGCAGATACGCAGTATTTT
TRBJ2-3,TRBV29-1,-,many,CSVDIELTSDTQYF,TGCAGCGTTGATATTGAGCTGACATCAGATACGCAGTATTTT
TRBJ2-2,TRBV29-1,-,few,CSVADRLGRSNTGELFF,TGCAGCGTCGCCGACAGACTAGGACGTTCGAACACCGGGGAGCTGTTTTTT
TRBJ2-1,TRBV7-8,-,many,CASSLVSNEQFF,TGTGCCAGCAGCTTGGTGAGTAATGAGCAGTTCTTC
TRBJ2-7,TRBV5-6,-,-,CASSLEQVYEQYF,TGTGCCAGCAGCTTAGAACAGGTCTACGAGCAGTACTTC
TRBJ2-7,TRBV14,TRBD2,-,CASSQERGLAGDYEQYF,TGTGCCAGCAGCCAAGAGAGGGGCCTAGCGGGAGACTACGAGCAGTACTTC
TRBJ1-5,TRBV6-1,-,-,CASSGGIHNQPQHF,TGTGCCAGCAGTGGCGGCATCCACAATCAGCCCCAGCATTTT
TRBJ2-7,TRBV7-9,TRBD2,-,CASSSTSASSYEQYF,TGTGCCAGCAGCTCGACTAGCGCAAGCTCCTACGAGCAGTACTTC
TRBJ2-1,TRBV4-1,TRBD2,-,CASSQVGTRGYNEQFF,TGCGCCAGCAGCCAAGTAGGGACTAGGGGGTACAATGAGCAGTTCTTC
TRBJ2-1,TRBV4-2,TRBD2,-,CASSPGTSVSYNEQFF,TGTGCCAGCAGTCCCGGGACTAGCGTCTCCTACAATGAGCAGTTCTTC
TRBJ2-1,TRBV10-2,TRBD1,few,CASSGGQAPEQFF,TGCGCCAGCAGTGGGGGACAGGCCCCCGAGCAGTTCTTC
TRBJ2-1,TRBV27,-,-,CASSSLGPPNEQFF,TGTGCCAGCAGCTCCCTTGGCCCTCCCAATGAGCAGTTCTTC
TRBJ2-3,TRBV18,TRBD2,-,CATLLAESTDTQYF,TGTGCCACCTTACTAGCGGAAAGCACAGATACGCAGTATTTT
TRBJ1-2,TRBV29-1,-,-,CSVDSGTNVNYGYTF,TGCAGCGTTGATTCTGGGACAAACGTTAACTATGGCTACACCTTC
TRBJ2-2,TRBV20-1,-,few,CSARPLASANTGELFF,TGCAGTGCTCGTCCTCTAGCGTCCGCGAACACCGGGGAGCTGTTTTTT
TRBJ2-7,TRBV20-1,-,-,CSASGKVPSEQYF,TGCAGTGCTAGCGGGAAGGTTCCCTCCGAGCAGTACTTC
TRBJ2-3,TRBV7-2,TRBD2,-,CASSPLPRGRAGTDTQYF,TGTGCCAGCAGCCCCCTTCCCCGCGGGAGGGCCGGAACAGATACGCAGTATTTT
TRBJ2-3,TRBV7-9,-,few,CASSTTGRQDTQYF,TGTGCCAGCAGCACCACAGGGAGGCAGGATACGCAGTATTTT
TRBJ1-1,TRBV2,-,-,CATVPDLGTEAFF,TGTGCCACCGTACCAGATTTGGGCACTGAAGCTTTCTTT
TRBJ2-1,TRBV7-8,TRBD2,many,CASSLAGDNEQFF,TGTGCCAGCAGTCTAGCGGGGGACAATGAGCAGTTCTTC
TRBJ2-2,TRBV9,TRBD2,many,CASSVGTSGRTGELFF,TGTGCCAGCAGCGTAGGTACCAGCGGGAGGACCGGGGAGCTGTTTTTT
TRBJ2-5,TRBV5-1,TRBD2,few,CASSIKPSGGRETQYF,TGCGCCAGCAGCATAAAGCCTAGCGGAGGTCGAGAGACCCAGTACTTC
TRBJ1-5,TRBV12-3/TRBV12-4,-,-,CASSFPGPAQPQHF,TGTGCCAGCAGTTTTCCAGGACCAGCTCAGCCCCAGCATTTT
TRBJ1-1,TRBV7-9,-,-,CASSLVDTEAFF,TGTGCCAGCAGCTTAGTGGACACTGAAGCTTTCTTT
TRBJ2-7,TRBV4-1,-,-,CASSQVLGVYEQYF,TGCGCCAGCAGCCAAGTCCTCGGGGTCTACGAGCAGTACTTC
TRBJ1-2,TRBV10-3,-,many,CAISVVLRAPYGYTF,TGTGCCATCAGTGTCGTCCTCAGGGCCCCATATGGCTACACCTTC
TRBJ2-7,TRBV7-9,TRBD1,-,CASSPGQGGSYEQYF,TGTGCCAGCAGCCCAGGACAGGGGGGCTCCTACGAGCAGTACTTC
TRBJ1-5,TRBV12-3/TRBV12-4,-,-,CASSMDRGHQPQHF,TGTGCCAGCAGTATGGACAGAGGGCATCAGCCCCAGCATTTT
TRBJ2-2,TRBV7-3,-,-,CASSSNSDTGELFF,TGTGCCAGCAGCTCGAACAGCGACACCGGGGAGCTGTTTTTT
TRBJ1-4,TRBV6-5,TRBD1,few,CASSYGGRGLRKLFF,TGTGCCAGCAGTTACGGAGGCAGGGGGTTGCGAAAACTGTTTTTT
TRBJ1-1,TRBV9,-,-,CASSVEMGSPEAFF,TGTGCCAGCAGCGTAGAGATGGGATCGCCTGAAGCTTTCTTT
TRBJ2-3,TRBV29-1,-,few,CSVQPGWTDTQYF,TGCAGCGTTCAGCCCGGGTGGACAGATACGCAGTATTTT
TRBJ2-3,TRBV5-1,TRBD2,few,CASSSSTSGRIDTQYF,TGCGCCAGCAGCTCCTCGACTAGCGGGAGGATAGATACGCAGTATTTT
TRBJ2-7,TRBV12-3/TRBV12-4,-,few,CASSTSLAAYEQYF,TGTGCCAGCTCAACCTCCTTGGCAGCCTACGAGCAGTACTTC
TRBJ2-3,TRBV27,-,few,CASSLSALSTDTQYF,TGTGCCAGCAGTTTGAGCGCGTTGAGCACAGATACGCAGTATTTT
TRBJ2-7,TRBV6-5,TRBD1,-,CASSYSIIGGAYEQYF,TGTGCCAGCAGTTACTCGATTATAGGGGGCGCGTACGAGCAGTACTTC
TRBJ1-4,TRBV12-5,-,once,CASGNRNFGKLFF,TGTGCTAGTGGTAACCGGAATTTCGGTAAACTGTTTTTT